These T cell receptor beta chains were read from a single sample in a study of shared clonotypes between healthy human individuals. TCRdb keeps only in-frame clones here, not all; method: immunoSEQ multiplex PCR. The sample lists approximately 2,200,000 clones, roughly 91% seen once, with more than 1.5% in the top ten. Input material: naive CD8+ T cells from PBMCs. These receptor sequences come from a man in his late teens or twenties in good health. Some clones in this sample may be carry-over from other donors' samples. Both conserved end residues are part of each CDR3. The order of the fields is V gene, J gene, clone size, D gene, CDR3 DNA, CDR3 protein. D genes are given only for firm matches. Size is omitted from some rows. Given values are once, few, many or a class for expanded clones.

v_gene: TRBV27; j_gene: TRBJ2-7; abundance: .; d_gene: .; CDR3nt: TGTGCCAGCCGAGGTAATTCCTACGAGCAGTACTTC; CDR3aa: CASRGNSYEQYF
v_gene: TRBV10-1; j_gene: TRBJ2-2; abundance: .; d_gene: .; CDR3nt: TGCGCCAGCAGTCCCGAGGTCCAAAAAACCGGGGAGCTGTTTTTT; CDR3aa: CASSPEVQKTGELFF
v_gene: TRBV29-1; j_gene: TRBJ1-1; abundance: few; d_gene: .; CDR3nt: TGCAGCGTCGCAGGGTGGGAGACTGAAGCTTTCTTT; CDR3aa: CSVAGWETEAFF
v_gene: TRBV19; j_gene: TRBJ2-7; abundance: .; d_gene: .; CDR3nt: TGTGCCAGTAGTGGATCCGGGACGTCCTACGAGCAGTACTTC; CDR3aa: CASSGSGTSYEQYF
v_gene: TRBV6-1; j_gene: TRBJ2-2; abundance: .; d_gene: .; CDR3nt: TGTGCCAGCAGTGAATGGAGGATCTCCGGGGAGCTGTTTTTT; CDR3aa: CASSEWRISGELFF
v_gene: TRBV10-3; j_gene: TRBJ2-1; abundance: .; d_gene: .; CDR3nt: TGTGCCATCAGTGAGTCGAATGTCAGGGCCTCTAATGAGCAGTTCTTC; CDR3aa: CAISESNVRASNEQFF
v_gene: TRBV5-4; j_gene: TRBJ2-1; abundance: .; d_gene: .; CDR3nt: TGTGCCAGCAGCACGGGACCGGACTCCTACAATGAGCAGTTCTTC; CDR3aa: CASSTGPDSYNEQFF
v_gene: TRBV6-1; j_gene: TRBJ2-5; abundance: .; d_gene: TRBD1; CDR3nt: TGTGCCAGCAGTGAAGCGATATTCCGGGACAGCTCTTTAGAGACCCAGTACTTC; CDR3aa: CASSEAIFRDSSLETQYF
v_gene: TRBV7-8; j_gene: TRBJ2-1; abundance: .; d_gene: TRBD2; CDR3nt: TGTGCCAGCAGGTCCGGGACTAGCGACCTCAATGAGCAGTTCTTC; CDR3aa: CASRSGTSDLNEQFF
v_gene: TRBV15; j_gene: TRBJ2-1; abundance: .; d_gene: .; CDR3nt: TGTGCCACCAGCAGATCGCTCGGAGCTCTCTACAATGAGCAGTTCTTC; CDR3aa: CATSRSLGALYNEQFF
v_gene: TRBV5-6; j_gene: TRBJ2-7; abundance: .; d_gene: .; CDR3nt: TGTGCCAGCAGCTTGGTGCACCTCTACGAGCAGTACTTC; CDR3aa: CASSLVHLYEQYF
v_gene: TRBV11-1; j_gene: TRBJ2-1; abundance: .; d_gene: TRBD2; CDR3nt: TGTGCCAGCAGCTTAGTTGTAGCGGGAGTTGCTGGGGAGCAGTTCTTC; CDR3aa: CASSLVVAGVAGEQFF
v_gene: TRBV27; j_gene: TRBJ2-7; abundance: .; d_gene: TRBD1; CDR3nt: TGTGCCAGCAGCTTCCTACAGGGGGTCGAGCAGTACTTC; CDR3aa: CASSFLQGVEQYF
v_gene: TRBV5-4; j_gene: TRBJ2-5; abundance: .; d_gene: .; CDR3nt: TGTGCCAGCAGCTTGGTACTAGAGGGGAAAGAGACCCAGTACTTC; CDR3aa: CASSLVLEGKETQYF
v_gene: TRBV4-2; j_gene: TRBJ2-7; abundance: .; d_gene: TRBD1; CDR3nt: TGTGCCAGCAGCCAACCGACTGACAGGGACCCCTACGAGCAGTACTTC; CDR3aa: CASSQPTDRDPYEQYF
v_gene: TRBV28; j_gene: TRBJ1-1; abundance: .; d_gene: .; CDR3nt: TGTGCCAGCACCCTCTCAGCGGGAGGAAACATTGAAGCTTTCTTT; CDR3aa: CASTLSAGGNIEAFF
v_gene: TRBV19; j_gene: TRBJ2-3; abundance: .; d_gene: .; CDR3nt: TGTGCCAGTAGTATAGACAGGCGAAGCACAGATACGCAGTATTTT; CDR3aa: CASSIDRRSTDTQYF
v_gene: TRBV5-1; j_gene: TRBJ2-1; abundance: .; d_gene: .; CDR3nt: TGCGCCAGCAGCTTATACTATGAGCAGTTCTTC; CDR3aa: CASSLYYEQFF
v_gene: TRBV15; j_gene: TRBJ1-3; abundance: .; d_gene: .; CDR3nt: TGTGCCACCAGCAGAGAACAGGGCCCCGGAAACACCATATATTTT; CDR3aa: CATSREQGPGNTIYF
v_gene: TRBV9; j_gene: TRBJ2-5; abundance: .; d_gene: TRBD1; CDR3nt: TGTGCCAGCAGCGCATCCCCAAGACAGGGACAAGAGACCCAGTACTTC; CDR3aa: CASSASPRQGQETQYF
v_gene: TRBV4-1; j_gene: TRBJ2-1; abundance: .; d_gene: .; CDR3nt: TGCGCCAGCAGCCAAATGGGATTGGCTATACCAGGGGATGAGCAGTTCTTC; CDR3aa: CASSQMGLAIPGDEQFF
v_gene: TRBV28; j_gene: TRBJ1-5; abundance: .; d_gene: .; CDR3nt: TGTGCCAGCAGTTTTTATAAGCAAGATCAGCCCCAGCATTTT; CDR3aa: CASSFYKQDQPQHF
v_gene: TRBV7-8; j_gene: TRBJ2-1; abundance: once; d_gene: .; CDR3nt: TGTGCCAGCAGCGAAATGAGGGGTGGCAATGAGCAGTTCTTC; CDR3aa: CASSEMRGGNEQFF
v_gene: TRBV5-1; j_gene: TRBJ1-2; abundance: .; d_gene: .; CDR3nt: TGCGCCAGCAGACCCGTGGGGAACTATGGCTACACCTTC; CDR3aa: CASRPVGNYGYTF
v_gene: TRBV5-1; j_gene: TRBJ2-7; abundance: .; d_gene: TRBD1; CDR3nt: TGCGCCAGCAGCTACGCCAACCGGGACAGGTTTCTAGACGAGCAGTACTTC; CDR3aa: CASSYANRDRFLDEQYF
v_gene: TRBV4-1; j_gene: TRBJ1-4; abundance: .; d_gene: TRBD1; CDR3nt: TGCGCCAGCAGCTCCCGGGACAGGGGGGTTCTTGAAAAACTGTTTTTT; CDR3aa: CASSSRDRGVLEKLFF
v_gene: TRBV2; j_gene: TRBJ1-4; abundance: .; d_gene: .; CDR3nt: TGTGCCAGCAGTCGAATTGGGACACCCAGGGGATCTAATGAAAAACTGTTTTTT; CDR3aa: CASSRIGTPRGSNEKLFF